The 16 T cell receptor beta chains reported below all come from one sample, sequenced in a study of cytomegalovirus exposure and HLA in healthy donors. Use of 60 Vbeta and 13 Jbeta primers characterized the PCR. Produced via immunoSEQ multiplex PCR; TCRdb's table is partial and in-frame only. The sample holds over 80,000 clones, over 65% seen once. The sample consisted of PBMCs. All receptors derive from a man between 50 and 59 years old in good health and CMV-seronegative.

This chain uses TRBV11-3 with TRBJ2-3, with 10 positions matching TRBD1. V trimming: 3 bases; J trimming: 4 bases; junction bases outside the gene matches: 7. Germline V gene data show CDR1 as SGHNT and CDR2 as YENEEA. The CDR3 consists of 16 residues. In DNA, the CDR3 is TGTGCCAGCAGCTTCATGACAGGGGGCCGGGCAGATACGCAGTATTTT. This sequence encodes CASSFMTGGRADTQYF.

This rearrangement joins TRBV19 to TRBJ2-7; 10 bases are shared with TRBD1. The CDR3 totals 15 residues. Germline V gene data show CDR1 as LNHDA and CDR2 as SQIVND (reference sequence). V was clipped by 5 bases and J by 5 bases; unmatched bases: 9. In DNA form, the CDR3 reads TGTGCCAGTAGTCTTGGACAGGGGGGTGTAAACGAGCAGTACTTC. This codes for CASSLGQGGVNEQYF.

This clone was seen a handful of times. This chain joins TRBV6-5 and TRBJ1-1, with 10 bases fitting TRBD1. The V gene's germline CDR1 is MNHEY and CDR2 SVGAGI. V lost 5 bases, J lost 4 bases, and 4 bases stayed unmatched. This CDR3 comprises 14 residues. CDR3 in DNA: TGTGCCAGCAGTCGGACAGGGGGACCCACTGAAGCTTTCTTT. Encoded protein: CASSRTGGPTEAFF.

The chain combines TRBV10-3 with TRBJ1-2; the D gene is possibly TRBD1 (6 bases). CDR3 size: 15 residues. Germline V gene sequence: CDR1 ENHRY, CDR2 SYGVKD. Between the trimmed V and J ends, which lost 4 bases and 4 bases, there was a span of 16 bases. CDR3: CAISVGGDGAYGYTF. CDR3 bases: TGTGCCATCAGTGTAGGGGGGGACGGGGCCTATGGCTACACCTTC.

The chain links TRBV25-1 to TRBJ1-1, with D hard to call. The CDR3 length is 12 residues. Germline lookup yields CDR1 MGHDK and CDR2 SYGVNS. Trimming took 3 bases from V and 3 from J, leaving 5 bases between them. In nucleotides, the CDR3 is TGTGCCAGCAGTGACAGGTACACTGAAGCTTTCTTT. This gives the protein CASSDRYTEAFF.

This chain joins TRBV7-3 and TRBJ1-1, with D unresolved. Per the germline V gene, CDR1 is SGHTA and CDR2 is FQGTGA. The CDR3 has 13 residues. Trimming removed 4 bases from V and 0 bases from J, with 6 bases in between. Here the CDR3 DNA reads TGTGCCAGCAGCTCGGGTGTGAACACTGAAGCTTTCTTT. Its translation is CASSSGVNTEAFF.

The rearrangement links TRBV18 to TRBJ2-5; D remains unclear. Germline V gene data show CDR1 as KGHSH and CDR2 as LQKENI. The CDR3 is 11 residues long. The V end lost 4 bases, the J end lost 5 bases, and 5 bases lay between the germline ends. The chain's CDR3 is CASSRGETQYF. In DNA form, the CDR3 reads TGTGCCAGCTCACGAGGCGAGACCCAGTACTTC.

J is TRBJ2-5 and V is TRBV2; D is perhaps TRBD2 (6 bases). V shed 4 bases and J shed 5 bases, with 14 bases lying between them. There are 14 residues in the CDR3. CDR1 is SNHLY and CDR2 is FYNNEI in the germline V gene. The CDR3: CASSGRRGSETQYF. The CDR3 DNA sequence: TGTGCCAGCAGTGGTAGGAGGGGAAGCGAGACCCAGTACTTC. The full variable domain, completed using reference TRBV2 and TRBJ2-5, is EPEVTQTPSHQVTQMGQEVILRCVPISNHLYFYWYRQILGQKVEFLVSFYNNEISEKSEIFDDQFSVERPDGSNFTLKIRSTKLEDSAMYFCASSGRRGSETQYFGPGTRLLVL.

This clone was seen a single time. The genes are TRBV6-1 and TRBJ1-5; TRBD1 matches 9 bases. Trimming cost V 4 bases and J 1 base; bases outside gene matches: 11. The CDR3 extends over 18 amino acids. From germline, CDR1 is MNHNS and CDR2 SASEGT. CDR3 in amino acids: CASSGDGTGRRSNQPQHF. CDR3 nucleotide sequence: TGTGCCAGCAGTGGAGACGGGACAGGGAGAAGGAGCAATCAGCCCCAGCATTTT.

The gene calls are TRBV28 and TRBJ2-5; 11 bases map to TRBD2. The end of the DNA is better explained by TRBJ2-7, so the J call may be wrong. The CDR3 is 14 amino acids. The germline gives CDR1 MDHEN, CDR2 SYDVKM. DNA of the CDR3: TGTGCCAGCAGACTAGCGGGAGCCTCCTACGAGCAGTACTTC. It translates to CASRLAGASYEQYF.

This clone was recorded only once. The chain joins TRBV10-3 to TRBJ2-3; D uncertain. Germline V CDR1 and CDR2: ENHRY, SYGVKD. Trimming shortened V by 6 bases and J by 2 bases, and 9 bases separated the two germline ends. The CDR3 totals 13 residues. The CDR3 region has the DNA TGTGCCATCAGAAGCGCAGACACAGATACGCAGTATTTT. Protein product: CAIRSADTDTQYF.

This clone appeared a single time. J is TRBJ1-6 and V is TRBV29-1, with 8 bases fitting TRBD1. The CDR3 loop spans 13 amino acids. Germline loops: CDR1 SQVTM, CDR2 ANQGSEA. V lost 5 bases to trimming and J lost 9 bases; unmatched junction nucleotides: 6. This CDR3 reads CSVLDRVGSPLHF. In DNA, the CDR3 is TGCAGCGTTCTGGACAGGGTCGGTTCACCCCTCCACTTT.

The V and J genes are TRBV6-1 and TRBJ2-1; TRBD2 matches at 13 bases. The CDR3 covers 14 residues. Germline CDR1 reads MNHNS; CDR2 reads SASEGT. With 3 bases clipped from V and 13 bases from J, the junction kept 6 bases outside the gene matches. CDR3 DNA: TGTGCCAGCAGTGACCCAGCGGGACTAGCGGGACAGTTCTTC. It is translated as CASSDPAGLAGQFF.

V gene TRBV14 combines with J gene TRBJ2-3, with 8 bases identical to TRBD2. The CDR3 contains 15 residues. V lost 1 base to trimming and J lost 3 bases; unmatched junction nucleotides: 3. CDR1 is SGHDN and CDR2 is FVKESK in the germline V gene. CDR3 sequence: CASSQGREVTDTQYF. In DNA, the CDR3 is TGTGCCAGCAGCCAAGGGCGGGAGGTTACAGATACGCAGTATTTT.

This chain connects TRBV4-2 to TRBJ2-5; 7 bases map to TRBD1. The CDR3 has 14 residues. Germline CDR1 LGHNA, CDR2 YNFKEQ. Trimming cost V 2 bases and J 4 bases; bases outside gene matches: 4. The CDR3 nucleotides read TGTGCCAGCAGCCAATGGGACAGTTCAGAGACCCAGTACTTC. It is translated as CASSQWDSSETQYF.

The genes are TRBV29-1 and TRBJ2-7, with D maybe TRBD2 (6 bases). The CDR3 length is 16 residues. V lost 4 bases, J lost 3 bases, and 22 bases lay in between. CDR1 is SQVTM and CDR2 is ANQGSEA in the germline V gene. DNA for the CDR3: TGCAGCGTTGTCTCCTTAAGAACGGGAGCCTTCTACGAGCAGTACTTC. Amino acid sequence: CSVVSLRTGAFYEQYF.